These 9 T cell receptor beta chains originate from one sample sequenced in a study of cytomegalovirus exposure and HLA in healthy donors (dated by TCRdb to 2016 to 2017). To prepare the library, the immunoSEQ multiplex PCR assay was applied. The multiplex PCR relied on a mix of 60 forward primers for TCR Vbeta segments and 13 reverse primers for TCR Jbeta segments. In TCRdb, the immuneACCESS table is reduced to in-frame sequences with V and J assigned. These tables do not hold every clone; where another copy was compared, an unresolved V gene accounts for under half, and the others remain unexplained. In all, the sample holds 98,000 or so clones, and roughly 82% of those were seen once. More than 7% of the sample is held by the ten biggest clonotypes. Input material: PBMCs. Source of these receptors: a human donor in good health.

This clone was counted once. The CDR3 DNA follows: TGCGCCAGCAGCTTATATAGCGGGAGGGTTTACAATGAGCAGTTCTTC. Translation: CASSLYSGRVYNEQFF. The chain combines TRBV5-1 with TRBJ2-1, with 11 nucleotides matching TRBD2. V lost 2 bases, J lost 4 bases, and 5 bases stayed unmatched. Germline V gene lookup returns CDR1 SGHRS and CDR2 YFSETQ. The CDR3 sequence is 16 residues long.

This sequence joins TRBV27 and TRBJ2-1, with 8 bases fitting TRBD1. The CDR3 sequence is 15 residues long. CDR1 and CDR2 (germline): MNHEY, SMNVEV (reference sequence). Trimming took 5 bases from V and 3 from J; bases not matched to a gene: 6. CDR3 protein: CASSERTGLYNEQFF. CDR3 nucleotide sequence: TGTGCCAGCAGTGAAAGGACAGGGCTCTACAATGAGCAGTTCTTC.

The chain employs TRBV6-5 and TRBJ1-1, with TRBD1 matching over 9 bases. Trimming removed 5 bases from V and 5 bases from J; junction bases left unmatched: 6. Germline V gene lookup returns CDR1 MNHEY and CDR2 SVGAGI. This CDR3 spans 14 amino acids. Here the CDR3 DNA reads TGTGCCAGCAGTGACACAGGGGGCGGTACTGAAGCTTTCTTT. The encoded protein is CASSDTGGGTEAFF.

The chain couples TRBV27 to TRBJ2-2, with 14 bases aligning to TRBD2. The CDR3 totals 16 residues. Germline V gene sequence: CDR1 MNHEY, CDR2 SMNVEV (reference sequence). V trimming: 5 bases; J trimming: 7 bases; junction bases outside the gene matches: 6. In nucleotides, the CDR3 is TGTGCCAGCAGTCCCCGACTAGCGGGGGGGGGCGGGGAGCTGTTTTTT. Residues: CASSPRLAGGGGELFF.

This clone appeared a single time. This sequence joins TRBV6-5 and TRBJ2-2; 10 nucleotides line up with TRBD2. The CDR3 sequence is 15 residues long. V shed 3 bases and J 6 bases; nucleotides not matched to a gene: 4. Germline-derived CDR1 and CDR2 are MNHEY and SVGAGI. This CDR3 is CASSYTSGVPGELFF. DNA for the CDR3: TGTGCCAGCAGTTATACTAGCGGGGTACCCGGGGAGCTGTTTTTT.

The chain carries TRBV6-5 and TRBJ1-1, with 7 bases matching TRBD1. CDR3 length: 15 residues. Germline V gene data show CDR1 as MNHEY and CDR2 as SVGAGI. The V and J ends lost 6 bases and 4 bases, in that order; junction bases with no gene match: 11. CDR3: CASSRDRVRGTEAFF. DNA of the CDR3: TGTGCCAGCAGCCGAGACAGGGTTCGTGGCACTGAAGCTTTCTTT.

The V call is TRBV5-1, the J call TRBJ1-1; tentative D call: TRBD1 (5 bases). This CDR3 contains 14 residues. The germline gives CDR1 SGHRS, CDR2 YFSETQ. V lost 3 bases to trimming and J lost 1 base, with 10 bases between them. The CDR3 DNA reads TGCGCCAGCAGCTATCAGGGCGAGAACACTGAAGCTTTCTTT. Translating it yields CASSYQGENTEAFF.

The table lists this clone with a few counts. The chain uses TRBV5-1 and TRBJ2-5; 7 bases map to TRBD2. The DNA matches TRBJ2-7 better at its end, which makes the J call doubtful. CDR1 and CDR2 from the germline V gene are SGHRS and YFSETQ. The CDR3 is 16 residues long. As DNA, the CDR3 is TGCGCCAGCAGCTCCCGAACGACTAGCCTATCCTACGAGCAGTACTTC. Translation gives CASSSRTTSLSYEQYF.

This chain joins TRBV5-1 and TRBJ2-1; no reliable D call. The V gene lost 5 bases and the J gene lost 0 bases, with 6 bases spanning the gap. This CDR3 is built from 13 residues. Germline CDR1 is SGHRS and CDR2 is YFSETQ. The CDR3 bases are TGCGCCAGCAGGCCGGTCTCCTACAATGAGCAGTTCTTC. It codes for CASRPVSYNEQFF.